This TCR beta chain was documented in a study of blood T cell repertoires in COVID-19. In the study overall: Acute-phase and convalescent COVID-19 samples originated in the United States, Italy and Spain. In each case, the material was cDNA or gDNA derived from T cells, B-cell-depleted T cells, or PBMCs.

This clone was seen only a few times. Source study methods: The authors estimated nucleated cell counts from reference gene primer amplification. Profiling relied on immunoSEQ multiplex PCR, and the TCRdb table lists in-frame clones only, not all of them. The V and J calls and clone size are taken from that table; D and trimming were inferred from the DNA. The data show some 96,000 clones, 85% to 90% seen once. V lost 2 bases to trimming and J lost 3 bases, with 8 bases between them. Germline V gene sequence: CDR1 GTSNPN, CDR2 SVGIG (reference sequence). This CDR3 has 13 residues. Source material: peripheral blood. This clonotype was obtained from a human donor in a cohort sampled during active COVID-19. The J gene is TRBJ1-3, the V gene TRBV30; a possible D gene is TRBD1 (5 bases). CDR3 region: CAWSSGIGNTIYF. CDR3 DNA: TGTGCCTGGAGTTCAGGGATTGGAAACACCATATATTTT. The whole variable domain, filled in from reference TRBV30 and TRBJ1-3, reads SQTIHQWPATLVQPVGSPLSLECTVEGTSNPNLYWYRQAAGRGLQLLFYSVGIGQISSEVPQNLSASRPQDRQFILSSKKLLLSDSGFYLCAWSSGIGNTIYFGEGSWLTVV.